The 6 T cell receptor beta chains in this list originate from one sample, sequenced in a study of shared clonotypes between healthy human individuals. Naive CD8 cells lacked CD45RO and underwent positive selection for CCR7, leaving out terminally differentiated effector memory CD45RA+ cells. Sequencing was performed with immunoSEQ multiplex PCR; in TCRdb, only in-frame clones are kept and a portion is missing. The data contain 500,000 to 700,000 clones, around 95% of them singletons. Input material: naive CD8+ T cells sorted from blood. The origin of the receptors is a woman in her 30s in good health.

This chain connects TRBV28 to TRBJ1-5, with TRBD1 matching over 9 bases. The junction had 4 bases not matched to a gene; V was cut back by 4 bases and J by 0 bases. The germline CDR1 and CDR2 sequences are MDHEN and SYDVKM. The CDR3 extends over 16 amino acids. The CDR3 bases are TGTGCCAGCAGTTCGACAGGGGGTTTTAGCAATCAGCCCCAGCATTTT. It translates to CASSSTGGFSNQPQHF.

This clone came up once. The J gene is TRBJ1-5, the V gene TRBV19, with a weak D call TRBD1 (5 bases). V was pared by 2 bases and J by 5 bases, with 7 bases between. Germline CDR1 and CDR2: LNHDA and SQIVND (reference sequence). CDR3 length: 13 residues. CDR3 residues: CASSILGDQPQHF. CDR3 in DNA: TGTGCCAGTAGTATATTGGGGGATCAGCCCCAGCATTTT.

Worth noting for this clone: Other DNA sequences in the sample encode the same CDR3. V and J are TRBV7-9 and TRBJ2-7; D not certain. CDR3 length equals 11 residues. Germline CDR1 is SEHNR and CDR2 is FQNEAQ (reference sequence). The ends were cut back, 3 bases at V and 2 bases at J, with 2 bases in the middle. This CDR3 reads CASSFTYEQYF. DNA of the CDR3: TGTGCCAGCAGCTTCACCTACGAGCAGTACTTC.

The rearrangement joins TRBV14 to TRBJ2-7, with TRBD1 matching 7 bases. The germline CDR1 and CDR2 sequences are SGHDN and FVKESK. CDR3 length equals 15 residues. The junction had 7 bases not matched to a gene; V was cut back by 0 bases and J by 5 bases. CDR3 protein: CASSQDWNRGHEQYF. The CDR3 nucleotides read TGTGCCAGCAGCCAAGATTGGAACAGGGGCCACGAGCAGTACTTC.

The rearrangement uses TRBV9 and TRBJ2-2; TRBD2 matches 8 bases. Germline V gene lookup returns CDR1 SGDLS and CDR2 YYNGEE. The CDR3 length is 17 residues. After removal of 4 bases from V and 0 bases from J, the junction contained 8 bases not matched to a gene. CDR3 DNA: TGTGCCAGCAGCAAATCCCTAGCGGGCCCGAACACCGGGGAGCTGTTTTTT. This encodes CASSKSLAGPNTGELFF.

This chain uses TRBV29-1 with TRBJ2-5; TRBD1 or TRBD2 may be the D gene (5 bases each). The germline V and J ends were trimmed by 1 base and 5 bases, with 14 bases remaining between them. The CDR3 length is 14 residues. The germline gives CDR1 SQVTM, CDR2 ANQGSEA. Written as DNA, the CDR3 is TGCAGCGTTGAAGGGGACCCCCTCCGGGAGACCCAGTACTTC. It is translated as CSVEGDPLRETQYF.